This TCR beta chain was identified during a study of blood T cell repertoires in COVID-19. The overall study: Whether acute or convalescent, the COVID-19 samples came from the United States, Italy and Spain. Sources were T cells, B-cell-depleted T cells, or PBMCs; the material itself was cDNA or gDNA.

V was cut by 2 bases and J by 4 bases, with 12 bases left in between. Germline CDR1 and CDR2: MNHEY and SVGEGT. The CDR3 spans 15 residues. In the source study's methods: Scientists estimated how many nucleated cells there were by amplifying reference gene primers. Using immunoSEQ multiplex PCR, the repertoire was profiled, and TCRdb retains in-frame clones only, with some absent. Clone size and V and J calls were adopted from that table, with D and trimming inferred from the DNA. The data hold some 110,000 clones, with around nine tenths observed a single time. Material for sequencing was peripheral blood. The chain employs TRBV6-2 or TRBV6-3 and TRBJ1-3, with unresolved D. The clonotype was recovered from a middle-aged man with acute or convalescent COVID-19. The CDR3 spells CASSYAETLGNTIYF. DNA for the CDR3: TGTGCCAGCAGTTACGCGGAAACTCTGGGAAACACCATATATTTT.